This T cell receptor beta chain stems from a study of blood T cell repertoires in COVID-19. Study context: The samples span acute and convalescent COVID-19 from the United States, Italy and Spain.

Germline CDR1 reads SGDLS; CDR2 reads YYNGEE. The CDR3 covers 16 residues. V shed 0 bases and J shed 3 bases, with 13 bases lying between them. Assignments of participants to cohorts depended upon their own reported clinical history. In the original processing: Reference gene primer amplification in the assay estimated nucleated cell counts. Assay used: immunoSEQ multiplex PCR; TCRdb lists only in-frame clones, some missing. That table is the source of V, J and clone size, and D and trimming were worked out from the DNA. The sample lists roughly 150,000 clones, approximately 80% occurring once. The source material was PBMCs or T cells enriched from blood (not recorded which). This receptor was identified in a woman in her 40s who had recovered from COVID-19. The chain couples TRBV9 to TRBJ2-1, with a tentative D call TRBD2 (6 bases). In DNA form, the CDR3 reads TGTGCCAGCAGCGTAGAGATGACTAGTGGCTACAATGAGCAGTTCTTC. It is translated as CASSVEMTSGYNEQFF. The variable domain in full, completed from reference TRBV9 and TRBJ2-1, reads DSGVTQTPKHLITATGQRVTLRCSPRSGDLSVYWYQQSLDQGLQFLIQYYNGEERAKGNILERFSAQQFPDLHSELNLSSLELGDSALYFCASSVEMTSGYNEQFFGPGTRLTVL.